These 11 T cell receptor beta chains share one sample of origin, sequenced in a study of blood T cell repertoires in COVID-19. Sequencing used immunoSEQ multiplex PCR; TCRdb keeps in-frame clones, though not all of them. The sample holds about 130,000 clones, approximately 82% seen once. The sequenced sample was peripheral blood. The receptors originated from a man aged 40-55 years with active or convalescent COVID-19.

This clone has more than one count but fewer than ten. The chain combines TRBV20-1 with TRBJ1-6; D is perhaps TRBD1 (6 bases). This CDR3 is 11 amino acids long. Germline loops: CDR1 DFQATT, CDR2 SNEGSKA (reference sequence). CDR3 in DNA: TGCAGCCCCTCAGGGGACTCACCCCTCCACTTT. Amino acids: CSPSGDSPLHF.

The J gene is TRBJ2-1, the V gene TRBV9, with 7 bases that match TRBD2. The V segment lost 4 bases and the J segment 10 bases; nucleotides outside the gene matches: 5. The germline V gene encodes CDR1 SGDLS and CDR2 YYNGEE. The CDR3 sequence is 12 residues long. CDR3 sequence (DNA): TGTGCCAGCAGCCTCATAGCGGGCGAGCAGTTCTTC. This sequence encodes CASSLIAGEQFF.

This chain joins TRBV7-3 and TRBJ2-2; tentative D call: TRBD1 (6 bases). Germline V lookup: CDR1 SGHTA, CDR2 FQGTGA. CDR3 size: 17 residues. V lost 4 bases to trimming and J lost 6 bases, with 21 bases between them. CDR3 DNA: TGTGCCAGCAGCTCCAGTACTCCCACAGGGTCCCCCGGGGAGCTGTTTTTT. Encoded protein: CASSSSTPTGSPGELFF. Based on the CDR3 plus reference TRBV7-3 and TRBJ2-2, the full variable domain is GAGVSQTPSNKVTEKGKYVELRCDPISGHTALYWYRQSLGQGPEFLIYFQGTGAADDSGLPNDRFFAVRPEGSVSTLKIQRTERGDSAVYLCASSSSTPTGSPGELFFGEGSRLTVL.

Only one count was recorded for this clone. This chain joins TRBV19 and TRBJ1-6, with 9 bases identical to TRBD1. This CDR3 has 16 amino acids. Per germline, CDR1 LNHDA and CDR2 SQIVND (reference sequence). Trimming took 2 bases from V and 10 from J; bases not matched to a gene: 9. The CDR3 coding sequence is TGTGCCAGTAGTATATTCGCGGGACAGGGAACATCACCCCTCCACTTT. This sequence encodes CASSIFAGQGTSPLHF.

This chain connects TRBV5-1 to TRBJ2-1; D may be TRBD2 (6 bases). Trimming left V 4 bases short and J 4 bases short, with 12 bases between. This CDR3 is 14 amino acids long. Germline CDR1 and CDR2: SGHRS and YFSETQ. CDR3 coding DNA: TGCGCCAGCAGCCGGGAGACACGATACAATGAGCAGTTCTTC. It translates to CASSRETRYNEQFF.

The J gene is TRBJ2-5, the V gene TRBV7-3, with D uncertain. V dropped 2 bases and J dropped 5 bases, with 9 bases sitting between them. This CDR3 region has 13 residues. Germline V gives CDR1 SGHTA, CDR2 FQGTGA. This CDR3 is CASSLERVETQYF. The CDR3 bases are TGTGCCAGCAGCTTAGAACGGGTGGAGACCCAGTACTTC.

The CDR3 is CSVAGQGVGYGYTF. CDR3 DNA: TGCAGCGTGGCCGGACAGGGAGTGGGGTATGGCTACACCTTC. The chain employs TRBV29-1 and TRBJ1-2; 8 bases are shared with TRBD1. Trimming removed 6 bases from V and 5 bases from J; junction bases left unmatched: 11. Germline V gene sequence: CDR1 SQVTM, CDR2 ANQGSEA. The CDR3 length is 14 residues.

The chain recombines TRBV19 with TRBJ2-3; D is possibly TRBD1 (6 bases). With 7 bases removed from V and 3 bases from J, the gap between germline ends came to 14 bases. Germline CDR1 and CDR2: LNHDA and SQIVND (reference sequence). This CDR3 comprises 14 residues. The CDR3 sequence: CASTSDRLTDTQYF. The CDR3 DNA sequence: TGTGCCAGTACCTCGGACAGATTAACAGATACGCAGTATTTT. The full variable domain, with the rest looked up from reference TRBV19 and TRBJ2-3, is DGGITQSPKYLFRKEGQNVTLSCEQNLNHDAMYWYRQDPGQGLRLIYYSQIVNDFQKGDIAEGYSVSREKKESFPLTVTSAQKNPTAFYLCASTSDRLTDTQYFGPGTRLTVL.

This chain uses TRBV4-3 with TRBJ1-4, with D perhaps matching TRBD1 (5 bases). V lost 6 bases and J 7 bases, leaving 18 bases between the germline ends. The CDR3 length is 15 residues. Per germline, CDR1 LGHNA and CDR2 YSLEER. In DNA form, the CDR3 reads TGCGCCAGCAGTAGGGGTTTCTCCTCTGGTGAAAAACTGTTTTTT. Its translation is CASSRGFSSGEKLFF.

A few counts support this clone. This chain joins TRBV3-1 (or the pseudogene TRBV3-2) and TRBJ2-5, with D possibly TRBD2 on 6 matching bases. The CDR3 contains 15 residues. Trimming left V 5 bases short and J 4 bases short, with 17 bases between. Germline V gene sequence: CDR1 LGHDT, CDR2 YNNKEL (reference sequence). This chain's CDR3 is CASSSNREPRETQYF. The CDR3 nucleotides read TGTGCCAGCAGCTCAAACCGGGAGCCGAGAGAGACCCAGTACTTC.

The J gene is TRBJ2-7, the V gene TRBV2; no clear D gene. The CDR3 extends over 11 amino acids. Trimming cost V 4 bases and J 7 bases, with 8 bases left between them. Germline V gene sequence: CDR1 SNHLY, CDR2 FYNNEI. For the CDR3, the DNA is TGTGCCAGCAGTGTTCGGGTGGAGCAGTACTTC. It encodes CASSVRVEQYF. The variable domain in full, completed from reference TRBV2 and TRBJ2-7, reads EPEVTQTPSHQVTQMGQEVILRCVPISNHLYFYWYRQILGQKVEFLVSFYNNEISEKSEIFDDQFSVERPDGSNFTLKIRSTKLEDSAMYFCASSVRVEQYFGPGTRLTVT.